The clone carrying this T cell receptor (beta chain) was recorded a few times. Its antigen is unknown. The data are from a study of cytomegalovirus exposure and HLA in healthy donors. Turning to the study itself: Earlier findings included roughly 120 million unique TCR beta sequences obtained from 150 million to 200 million T cells. Study results and caveats: Reports described diagnosis of cytomegalovirus status by the classifier as highly specific and sensitive. A link between a missense DCLRE1C variant and TCR beta V- and J-gene trimming emerged from a later analysis.

The germline V gene has CDR1 ENHRY and CDR2 SYGVKD. This CDR3 has 13 residues. V lost 3 bases and J 4 bases, leaving 10 bases between the germline ends. It was with 60 Vbeta and 13 Jbeta primers that the PCR ran. Under the authors' procedure: In a later analysis, of about 80 million unique beta chains, roughly 10 million appeared in at least two donors. Profiling relied on immunoSEQ multiplex PCR, and the TCRdb table lists in-frame clones only, not all of them. The DNA gave D and trimming, while V, J and clone size come from that table. The sample has tens of thousands of clones; 82% are singletons. The V call is TRBV10-3, the J call TRBJ2-7, with a possible D match to TRBD2 (5 bases). This clonotype was sampled from a man younger than 30 in good health and CMV-seronegative. The sequenced sample was PBMCs. The CDR3 spells CAISEIRTYEQYF. The DNA of the CDR3 is TGTGCCATCAGTGAAATCCGGACTTACGAGCAGTACTTC.